This passage covers 25 T cell receptor beta chains from one sample sequenced in a study of T cells in Graves' hyperthyroidism and ophthalmopathy. RNA transcripts gave rise to amplified TCR beta CDR3 regions. The HTBI primer set drove a first-round RT-PCR of the TCR CDR3. Using its own MiXCR run on the multiplex PCR reads, TCRdb lists one record per CDR3 protein. The sample contains over 700,000 distinct CDR3 sequences, 38% of which appear only once. The sequenced sample consisted of blood. The receptor set was obtained from a man aged 18-30 years with Graves' hyperthyroidism.

This clonotype appeared a few times. The rearrangement uses TRBV12-3 or TRBV12-4 and TRBJ1-5; 8 bases map to TRBD1. The CDR3 is 15 residues long. V lost 5 bases, J lost 6 bases, and 9 bases stayed unmatched. The CDR3 bases are TGTGCCAGCAGTCTCCGACAGGGGAACCCTCAGCCCCAGCATTTT. It codes for CASSLRQGNPQPQHF.

This rearrangement joins TRBV29-1 to TRBJ2-5; a possible D gene is TRBD2 (5 bases). Germline loops: CDR1 SQVTM, CDR2 ANQGSEA. The CDR3 loop spans 13 amino acids. Trimming took off 4 bases at V and 2 bases at J, with 11 bases between the two ends. The CDR3 coding sequence is TGCAGCGTTGGGCTACTAGGGCAAGAGACCCAGTACTTC. It specifies CSVGLLGQETQYF.

This clonotype has ten or more counts. This chain's CDR3 is CASSDEGTGAFF. Here the CDR3 DNA reads TGTGCCAGCAGTGACGAAGGGACAGGGGCGTTCTTT. The chain uses TRBV2 and TRBJ1-1; 10 nucleotides align to TRBD1. Losses at the gene ends were 3 bases for V and 14 bases for J; bases not matched to a gene: 6. The length of the CDR3 is 12 residues. Germline V CDR1 and CDR2: SNHLY, FYNNEI.

The chain couples TRBV15 to TRBJ1-4; no firm D call. The V end lost 0 bases, the J end lost 16 bases, and 18 bases lay between the germline ends. The germline V gene encodes CDR1 LNHNV and CDR2 YYDKDF (reference sequence). CDR3 length equals 14 residues. The CDR3 sequence: CATSRDGVPREPFF. CDR3 in DNA: TGTGCCACCAGCAGAGATGGAGTGCCACGTGAACCGTTTTTT.

CDR3 protein: CASSTQQGSGANVLTF. Here the CDR3 DNA reads TGTGCCAGTAGTACACAACAGGGATCTGGGGCCAACGTCCTGACTTTC. The chain recombines TRBV19 with TRBJ2-6; a weak D match, TRBD1 (6 bases). V was trimmed by 4 bases and J by 1 base, leaving 11 bases between them. This CDR3 has 16 amino acids. Germline loops: CDR1 LNHDA, CDR2 SQIVND (reference sequence). Full variable domain (rest looked up from reference TRBV19 and TRBJ2-6): DGGITQSPKYLFRKEGQNVTLSCEQNLNHDAMYWYRQDPGQGLRLIYYSQIVNDFQKGDIAEGYSVSREKKESFPLTVTSAQKNPTAFYLCASSTQQGSGANVLTFGAGSRLTVL.

This clonotype showed up many times. The junction shows a germline mismatch at one end, possibly a read error. J is TRBJ2-7 and V is TRBV5-1; no definite D call. The CDR3 has 13 residues. Germline-derived CDR1 and CDR2 are SGHRS and YFSETQ. The CDR3 nucleotides are TGTGCCAGCAGCTTTAGGAGCTCCTACGAGCAGTACTTC. Encoded protein: CASSFRSSYEQYF.

The rearrangement joins TRBV29-1 to TRBJ1-1; 8 positions agree with TRBD1. Trimming cost V 7 bases and J 5 bases; bases outside gene matches: 9. Germline assignment: CDR1 SQVTM and CDR2 ANQGSEA. The CDR3 length is 13 residues. The CDR3: CSGRGQGRTEAFF. In DNA, the CDR3 is TGCAGCGGTCGTGGACAGGGAAGGACTGAAGCTTTCTTT.

This clonotype appeared many times. The J gene is TRBJ1-2, the V gene TRBV7-9, with 8 bases that match TRBD1. In germline, CDR1 is SEHNR, CDR2 FQNEAQ (reference sequence). The V and J ends lost 3 bases and 5 bases, in that order; junction bases with no gene match: 5. The CDR3 sequence is 14 residues long. Written as DNA, the CDR3 is TGTGCCAGCAGCTTTGGAGACAGGGGTTATGGCTACACCTTC. This translates into CASSFGDRGYGYTF. Variable domain in full (rest from reference TRBV7-9 and TRBJ1-2): DTGVSQNPRHKITKRGQNVTFRCDPISEHNRLYWYRQTLGQGPEFLTYFQNEAQLEKSRLLSDRFSAERPKGSFSTLEIQRTEQGDSAMYLCASSFGDRGYGYTFGSGTRLTVV.

There are many counts of this clonotype. J is TRBJ2-5 and V is TRBV29-1, with a tentative D call TRBD2 (7 bases). This CDR3 has 13 residues. CDR1 is SQVTM, CDR2 ANQGSEA, per germline. Deletions cut 4 bases from V and 4 bases from J, with 13 bases between. The chain's CDR3 is CSVGRGAGETQYF. For the CDR3, the DNA is TGCAGCGTTGGTCGGGGGGCGGGAGAGACCCAGTACTTC.

On this clonotype: One base away lies a much larger clone, so this may be a sequencing read error. The chain employs TRBV7-4 and TRBJ1-1; tentatively, D is TRBD1 (5 bases). Germline lookup yields CDR1 SGHVT and CDR2 SQSDAQ. The CDR3 extends over 13 amino acids. CDR3 residues: CASSLIRGTEASF. CDR3 nucleotides: TGTGCCAGCAGCTTAATAAGGGGCACTGAAGCTTCCTTT.

Many counts were recorded for this clonotype. This chain connects TRBV5-1 to TRBJ1-1; D possibly corresponds to TRBD1 (5 bases). Trimming cost V 3 bases and J 1 base, with 10 bases left between them. The CDR3 loop spans 14 amino acids. The germline V gene encodes CDR1 SGHRS and CDR2 YFSETQ. In nucleotides, the CDR3 is TGCGCCAGCAGCTGGGGACGGGAGAACACTGAAGCTTTCTTT. Translated: CASSWGRENTEAFF. Filled out from reference TRBV5-1 and TRBJ1-1, the complete variable domain reads KAGVTQTPRYLIKTRGQQVTLSCSPISGHRSVSWYQQTPGQGLQFLFEYFSETQRNKGNFPGRFSGRQFSNSRSEMNVSTLELGDSALYLCASSWGRENTEAFFGQGTRLTVV.

This clonotype was detected ten times or more. This chain connects TRBV7-2 to TRBJ1-6; D gene ambiguous. The V and J ends lost 1 base and 0 bases respectively, with 7 bases between them. CDR3 size: 16 residues. The germline V gene has CDR1 SGHTA and CDR2 FQGNSA. CDR3 DNA sequence: TGTGCCAGCAGCTTAGAAACAGCCTCCTATAATTCACCCCTCCACTTT. Its translation is CASSLETASYNSPLHF.

The V gene is TRBV20-1, the J gene TRBJ1-5; 10 bases line up with TRBD1. Trimming removed 3 bases from V and 3 bases from J; junction bases left unmatched: 5. Germline CDR1 and CDR2: DFQATT and SNEGSKA (reference sequence). This CDR3 has 15 amino acids. CDR3 DNA sequence: TGCAGTGCTAGCGGGGGGACAGGGGACAATCAGCCCCAGCATTTT. Translation: CSASGGTGDNQPQHF.

Ten or more counts support this clonotype. This chain joins TRBV9 and TRBJ2-5, with 8 nucleotides matching TRBD1. Germline V gives CDR1 SGDLS, CDR2 YYNGEE. The CDR3 contains 14 residues. The V segment lost 3 bases and the J segment 2 bases; nucleotides outside the gene matches: 3. The CDR3 DNA reads TGTGCCAGCAGCGAGAGGGACAGGCAAGAGACCCAGTACTTC. It codes for CASSERDRQETQYF.

This rearrangement joins TRBV29-1 to TRBJ2-2; D might be TRBD1 (6 bases). V was cut by 7 bases and J by 5 bases, with 14 bases left in between. The CDR3 is made up of 13 amino acids. The germline V gene has CDR1 SQVTM and CDR2 ANQGSEA. Here the CDR3 reads CSARGTFTGELFF. The CDR3 DNA is TGCAGCGCCAGGGGCACTTTTACCGGGGAGCTGTTTTTT.

The rearrangement joins TRBV7-4 to TRBJ1-2; D is unclear. From germline, CDR1 is SGHVT and CDR2 SQSDAQ. Trimming cost V 6 bases and J 8 bases, with 16 bases left between them. This CDR3 is 13 amino acids long. The CDR3 DNA reads as TGTGCCAGCAGTCCGGAGGGTTCGGAAGGCTACACCTTC. As protein: CASSPEGSEGYTF.

The chain links TRBV6-1 to TRBJ1-2; 7 bases fit TRBD1. The CDR3 has 15 amino acids. With 5 bases clipped from V and 6 bases from J, the junction kept 12 bases outside the gene matches. Germline values: CDR1 MNHNS, CDR2 SASEGT. The DNA for the CDR3 is TGTGCCAGCAGTAGCCTCCGCCAGGGGGGGAATGGCTACACCTTC. Protein product: CASSSLRQGGNGYTF.

Comments on this clonotype: Germline and junction disagree at one end, which may indicate a read error. CDR3 nucleotide sequence: TGTGCCAGCAGCCAAATCGAGGGACAGGGTTTCGAAAAACTGTTTTTT. Its translation is CASSQIEGQGFEKLFF. This sequence joins TRBV5-1 and TRBJ1-4; 9 bases are a match to TRBD1. Germline CDR1 reads SGHRS; CDR2 reads YFSETQ. The CDR3 length is 16 residues. Looking up the rest from reference TRBV5-1 and TRBJ1-4 gives the full variable domain: KAGVTQTPRYLIKTRGQQVTLSCSPISGHRSVSWYQQTPGQGLQFLFEYFSETQRNKGNFPGRFSGRQFSNSRSEMNVSTLELGDSALYLCASSQIEGQGFEKLFFGSGTQLSVL.

This clonotype was recorded many times. CDR3 coding DNA: TGTGCCAGCGGAGGGGGGAGCAATCAGCCCCAGCATTTT. It codes for CASGGGSNQPQHF. This chain joins TRBV7-8 and TRBJ1-5; TRBD1 is a possible D gene (6 bases). Trimming took off 8 bases at V and 1 base at J, with 9 bases between the two ends. In germline, CDR1 is SGHVS, CDR2 FQNEAQ. The CDR3 has 13 residues.

This chain links TRBV9 with TRBJ1-6; D gene unclear. V was shortened by 0 bases and J by 7 bases, with 8 bases between the two germline ends. The CDR3 has 14 residues. In germline, CDR1 is SGDLS, CDR2 YYNGEE. This chain's CDR3 is CASSVEEVNSPLHF. DNA of the CDR3: TGTGCCAGCAGCGTAGAGGAAGTAAATTCACCCCTCCACTTT.

There are a few counts of this clonotype. V usage is TRBV13 and J usage is TRBJ1-1, with D tentatively TRBD1 (5 bases). The CDR3 is 12 residues long. Trimming took off 5 bases at V and 8 bases at J, with 12 bases between the two ends. CDR1 is PRHDT, CDR2 FYEKMQ, per germline (reference sequence). CDR3 in amino acids: CASSPGDGEAFF. CDR3 nucleotides: TGTGCCAGCAGCCCCGGGGACGGAGAAGCTTTCTTT.

This clonotype was picked up many times. This chain connects TRBV7-3 to TRBJ2-2; D remains ambiguous. V was clipped by 11 bases and J by 6 bases, with 16 bases between them. This CDR3 is built from 13 residues. The germline V gene encodes CDR1 SGHTA and CDR2 FQGTGA. CDR3 protein: CASSPRRPGELFF. The CDR3 DNA reads TGTGCCTCCTCGCCCAGGAGACCCGGGGAGCTGTTTTTT.

The V gene is TRBV7-9, the J gene TRBJ1-5; the D is unclear. This CDR3 has 11 amino acids. V was shortened by 1 base and J by 13 bases, with 8 bases between the two germline ends. Looked up from germline, CDR1 is SEHNR and CDR2 is FQNEAQ (reference sequence). CDR3 region: CASSLGNEQHF. CDR3 in DNA: TGTGCCAGCAGCTTAGGCAACGAGCAGCATTTT.

On this clonotype itself: The germline gene is not matched at one end of the junction; a read error may be the cause. This chain links TRBV10-3 with TRBJ2-5, with unresolved D. Germline-derived CDR1 and CDR2 are ENHRY and SYGVKD. The CDR3 has 13 amino acids. CDR3 region: CASSRSLQETQYF. CDR3 DNA sequence: TGTGCCAGCAGTCGAAGCTTACAAGAGACCCAGTACTTC.

This rearrangement joins TRBV6-5 to TRBJ2-7; D might be TRBD1 (5 bases). The CDR3 consists of 13 residues. The germline CDR1 and CDR2 sequences are MNHEY and SVGAGI. The V end lost 4 bases, the J end lost 2 bases, and 9 bases lay between the germline ends. The chain's CDR3 is CASSSLTAYEQYF. Here the CDR3 DNA reads TGTGCCAGCAGTTCCCTGACAGCCTACGAGCAGTACTTC.